Each of the 26 T cell receptor beta chains below was sequenced from the same sample in a study of T cells in Graves' hyperthyroidism and ophthalmopathy. Amplified TCR beta CDR3 regions came from RNA transcripts. HTBI primers drove first-round RT-PCR of the TCR CDR3. MiXCR, run by TCRdb on the multiplex PCR reads, gives a single entry per CDR3 protein. The repertoire holds around 340,000 distinct CDR3 sequences, with about 15% as singletons. The sequenced sample consisted of blood. These receptor sequences come from a woman younger than 45 with Graves' hyperthyroidism that later progressed to Graves' ophthalmopathy.

This clonotype has a count of ten or more. The rearrangement joins TRBV20-1 to TRBJ2-7; weak D call: TRBD2 (5 bases). The V gene lost 5 bases and the J gene lost 2 bases, with 13 bases spanning the gap. In germline, CDR1 is DFQATT, CDR2 SNEGSKA (reference sequence). The CDR3 is made up of 13 amino acids. CDR3 in amino acids: CSAPRTGTYEQYF. The CDR3 nucleotides read TGCAGTGCTCCGCGGACTGGAACCTACGAGCAGTACTTC.

This clonotype was observed at least ten times. The gene calls are TRBV30 and TRBJ2-1; the D gene is possibly TRBD1 (5 bases). Deletions cut 0 bases from V and 1 base from J, with 10 bases between. The germline CDR1 and CDR2 sequences are GTSNPN and SVGIG (reference sequence). The CDR3 spans 15 residues. As DNA, the CDR3 is TGTGCCTGGAGTGTTTCGCAGGGTTCCTACAATGAGCAGTTCTTC. Translating it yields CAWSVSQGSYNEQFF.

This clonotype was recorded many times. V gene TRBV7-9 combines with J gene TRBJ1-5; 7 positions agree with TRBD1. With V trimmed by 4 bases and J by 6 bases, 6 bases remained unmatched. The CDR3 is 14 residues long. Germline loops: CDR1 SEHNR, CDR2 FQNEAQ (reference sequence). CDR3 sequence: CASSSLGGGQPQHF. The CDR3 region has the DNA TGTGCCAGCAGCTCCCTAGGGGGCGGTCAGCCCCAGCATTTT.

The sample holds a few counts of this clonotype. This chain joins TRBV28 and TRBJ2-7; 7 nucleotides line up with TRBD1. This CDR3 contains 15 residues. Germline CDR1 and CDR2: MDHEN and SYDVKM. The trim removed 3 bases at V and 4 bases at J, leaving 9 bases unmatched. The CDR3 reads CASSFQDRLGYEQYF. The DNA of the CDR3 is TGTGCCAGCAGTTTCCAGGACAGGCTTGGGTACGAGCAGTACTTC.

V is TRBV2 and J is TRBJ2-7; D might be TRBD1 (6 bases). The CDR3 is made up of 16 amino acids. V lost 0 bases, J lost 4 bases, and 16 bases lay in between. The germline V gene has CDR1 SNHLY and CDR2 FYNNEI. Here the CDR3 reads CASSEAPGHGQYEQYF. DNA for the CDR3: TGTGCCAGCAGTGAAGCTCCGGGACATGGACAATACGAGCAGTACTTC.

The chain is built from TRBV10-1 and TRBJ1-5, with 8 bases that match TRBD1. CDR3 size: 15 residues. V lost 2 bases and J lost 2; bases outside the gene matches: 2. Germline lookup yields CDR1 WNHNN and CDR2 SYGVQD (reference sequence). As DNA, the CDR3 is TGCGCCAGCAGTGAGCCGGGACAGGGCAATCAGCCCCAGCATTTT. It yields the protein CASSEPGQGNQPQHF.

CDR3 loop: CASGKRQGVSYEQYF. The CDR3 DNA reads TGTGCCAGCGGGAAAAGACAGGGAGTCTCCTACGAGCAGTACTTC. V is TRBV6-1 and J is TRBJ2-7; 7 nucleotides agree with TRBD1. The CDR3 contains 15 residues. The V segment lost 8 bases and the J segment 0 bases; nucleotides outside the gene matches: 10. From germline, CDR1 is MNHNS and CDR2 SASEGT.

This clonotype was recorded many times. This chain connects TRBV20-1 to TRBJ2-3, with D hard to call. The CDR3 has 11 amino acids. Germline CDR1 DFQATT, CDR2 SNEGSKA (reference sequence). The V end lost 1 base, the J end lost 2 bases, and 1 base lay between the germline ends. DNA for the CDR3: TGCAGTGCTAGAGTCACAGATACGCAGTATTTT. This translates into CSARVTDTQYF.

The chain employs TRBV6-5 and TRBJ1-2; 7 nucleotides line up with TRBD1. CDR3 size: 13 residues. V lost 0 bases, J lost 8 bases, and 3 bases stayed unmatched. Germline loops: CDR1 MNHEY, CDR2 SVGAGI. The chain's CDR3 is CASSYSTGYGYTF. CDR3 sequence (DNA): TGTGCCAGCAGTTACTCGACAGGGTACGGCTACACCTTC.

This clonotype has just a few counts. The chain has TRBV5-4 and TRBJ1-2; no reliable D call. The V end lost 4 bases, the J end lost 6 bases, and 28 bases lay between the germline ends. The CDR3 covers 18 residues. In germline, CDR1 is SGHNT, CDR2 YYREEE (reference sequence). The CDR3 loop is CASSSLGGQIRLLDGYTF. CDR3 DNA: TGTGCCAGCAGCAGCTTGGGAGGTCAAATAAGGTTATTAGATGGCTACACCTTC.

This clonotype was recorded many times. The chain's CDR3 is CASSSPGQGADTEAFF. CDR3 DNA: TGTGCCAGCAGTTCACCGGGACAGGGGGCGGACACTGAAGCTTTCTTT. The V call is TRBV6-1, the J call TRBJ1-1, with 12 nucleotides matching TRBD1. Per germline, CDR1 MNHNS and CDR2 SASEGT. The ends lost 5 bases at V and 3 bases at J; junction bases unmatched: 7. CDR3 length: 16 residues.

This clonotype was picked up many times. The CDR3 DNA follows: TGTGCCAGCAGCTCCGGTGTGGAGGACGGCAATCAGCCCCAGCATTTT. Translated, it gives CASSSGVEDGNQPQHF. The V call is TRBV11-3, the J call TRBJ1-5; no clear D gene. The V gene's germline CDR1 is SGHNT and CDR2 YENEEA. With 4 bases removed from V and 2 bases from J, the gap between germline ends came to 15 bases. The CDR3 runs 16 residues.

This clonotype was counted between two and nine times. This sequence joins TRBV2 and TRBJ2-5; 10 bases line up with TRBD2. Germline trimming cut 6 bases from V and 4 bases from J; bases unmatched to any gene: 5. CDR1 SNHLY and CDR2 FYNNEI come from the germline V gene. CDR3 size: 14 residues. CDR3 protein: CASRSGRATETQYF. DNA for the CDR3: TGTGCCAGCAGGAGCGGGAGGGCCACAGAGACCCAGTACTTC.

On this clonotype itself: A much larger clone differs by one base, so this may be a read error. The V gene is TRBV18, the J gene TRBJ2-7; no definite D call. This CDR3 region has 14 residues. The germline gives CDR1 KGHSH, CDR2 LQKENI. This chain's CDR3 is CASSPPQSPYEQHF. CDR3 nucleotides: TGTGCCAGCTCACCACCTCAGTCGCCCTACGAGCAGCACTTC.

The CDR3 DNA follows: TGTGCCAGCTCGCCAAGACAGGGTGATTTGGATGGCTACACCTTC. This codes for CASSPRQGDLDGYTF. The V gene is TRBV18, the J gene TRBJ1-2; TRBD1 agrees at 7 bases. V dropped 6 bases and J dropped 6; count of bases not matched to a gene: 13. CDR3 length: 15 residues. Germline-derived CDR1 and CDR2 are KGHSH and LQKENI.

The sample holds a few counts of this clonotype. The chain couples TRBV12-3 or TRBV12-4 to TRBJ1-2, with D perhaps TRBD1 (5 bases). The CDR3 has 13 amino acids. The ends were cut back, 7 bases at V and 8 bases at J, with 17 bases in the middle. CDR3 sequence: CASTAGGFGGYTF. DNA for the CDR3: TGTGCCAGCACCGCGGGGGGGTTTGGGGGCTACACCTTC.

As for this clonotype: A much larger clone differs from this one at a single base, so this may be a read error. This chain links TRBV28 with TRBJ2-1; 8 positions agree with TRBD2. The length of the CDR3 is 15 residues. CDR1 and CDR2 from the germline V gene are MDHEN and SYDVKM. The V segment lost 10 bases and the J segment 1 base; nucleotides outside the gene matches: 9. The CDR3 region is CATCRERESYNEQFF. The CDR3 DNA reads as TGTGCCACTTGTCGGGAGCGGGAGTCCTACAATGAGCAGTTCTTC.

This clonotype showed up just a few times. The CDR3 spells CASSHEYEQYF. Written as DNA, the CDR3 is TGTGCCAGCAGCCATGAGTACGAGCAGTACTTC. The chain couples TRBV13 to TRBJ2-7, with unresolved D. This CDR3 has 11 amino acids. Deletions cut 5 bases from V and 4 bases from J, with 6 bases between. From germline, CDR1 is PRHDT and CDR2 FYEKMQ (reference sequence).

This clonotype has ten or more counts. V gene TRBV20-1 combines with J gene TRBJ2-1; 13 bases are a match to TRBD2. There are 14 residues in the CDR3. Germline V CDR1 and CDR2: DFQATT, SNEGSKA (reference sequence). The ends lost 1 base at V and 10 bases at J; junction bases unmatched: 4. In nucleotides, the CDR3 is TGCAGTGCTAGAGGGACTAGCGGGAGCCTGGAGCAGTTCTTC. It translates to CSARGTSGSLEQFF.

Ten or more counts support this clonotype. The rearrangement links TRBV28 to TRBJ1-2; 8 nucleotides agree with TRBD1. This CDR3 spans 15 amino acids. The germline CDR1 and CDR2 sequences are MDHEN and SYDVKM. The ends lost 2 bases at V and 10 bases at J; junction bases unmatched: 12. The CDR3 loop reads CASSLRSGQGLHYTF. As DNA, the CDR3 is TGTGCCAGCAGTTTAAGGTCCGGACAGGGCCTCCACTACACCTTC.

The chain carries TRBV28 and TRBJ1-5, with a weak D call TRBD1 (6 bases). The CDR3 loop spans 13 amino acids. Trimming stripped 3 bases from V and 4 bases from J, with 7 bases between. Germline CDR1 is MDHEN and CDR2 is SYDVKM. CDR3: CASSFGQNQPQHF. CDR3 nucleotides: TGTGCCAGCAGTTTCGGACAGAATCAGCCCCAGCATTTT.

The chain couples TRBV5-1 to TRBJ2-1; D is ambiguous. CDR1 and CDR2 from the germline V gene are SGHRS and YFSETQ. The CDR3 has 15 amino acids. The V and J ends lost 2 bases and 2 bases respectively, with 11 bases between them. The CDR3: CASSFSKRTYNEQFF. For the CDR3, the DNA is TGCGCCAGCAGCTTTAGCAAACGAACCTACAATGAGCAGTTCTTC. The entire variable domain, with the rest obtained from reference TRBV5-1 and TRBJ2-1, is as follows: KAGVTQTPRYLIKTRGQQVTLSCSPISGHRSVSWYQQTPGQGLQFLFEYFSETQRNKGNFPGRFSGRQFSNSRSEMNVSTLELGDSALYLCASSFSKRTYNEQFFGPGTRLTVL.

In its sample, this clonotype was seen many times. In DNA form, the CDR3 reads TGCAGTGCTGAGCCCTATGGTTCGAACAACCACTTT. Translated: CSAEPYGSNNHF. J is TRBJ1-6 and V is TRBV20-1; D gene unclear. Germline V gene sequence: CDR1 DFQATT, CDR2 SNEGSKA (reference sequence). The CDR3 loop spans 12 amino acids. V was pared by 5 bases and J by 18 bases, with 20 bases between.

The V and J genes are TRBV5-1 and TRBJ1-3; no clear D gene. Trimming pared 4 bases from V and 0 bases from J, leaving 8 bases between. The germline V gene encodes CDR1 SGHRS and CDR2 YFSETQ. This CDR3 is 14 amino acids long. The CDR3 spells CASSRTASGNTIYF. In DNA form, the CDR3 reads TGCGCCAGCAGCCGGACGGCCTCTGGAAACACCATATATTTT.

This clonotype was recorded at least ten times. The J gene is TRBJ2-5, the V gene TRBV20-1; 9 bases line up with TRBD2. V was pared by 1 base and J by 3 bases, with 12 bases of the junction left unmatched. This CDR3 spans 17 amino acids. Looked up from germline, CDR1 is DFQATT and CDR2 is SNEGSKA (reference sequence). The CDR3 region is CSARGLRGGPYEETQYF. CDR3 coding DNA: TGCAGTGCTAGAGGTTTGCGGGGGGGCCCCTACGAAGAGACCCAGTACTTC.

This chain joins TRBV5-1 and TRBJ1-3; 10 bases map to TRBD1. In germline, CDR1 is SGHRS, CDR2 YFSETQ. The V gene end was trimmed by 4 bases and the J gene end by 3 bases; junction bases not matched to a gene: 7. The CDR3 has 16 residues. The CDR3 nucleotides are TGCGCCAGCAGCCCGAAGGACAGGGGGTTTGGAAACACCATATATTTT. This codes for CASSPKDRGFGNTIYF.